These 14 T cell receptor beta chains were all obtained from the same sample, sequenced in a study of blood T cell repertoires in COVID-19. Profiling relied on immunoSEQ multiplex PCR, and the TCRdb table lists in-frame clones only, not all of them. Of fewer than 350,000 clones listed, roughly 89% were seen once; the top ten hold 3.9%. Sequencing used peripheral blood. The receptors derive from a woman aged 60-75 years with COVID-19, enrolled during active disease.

The CDR3 sequence is CASSRGQGSIANTGELFF. Written as DNA, the CDR3 is TGTGCCAGTAGTAGGGGACAGGGATCGATCGCGAACACCGGGGAGCTGTTTTTT. The rearrangement joins TRBV19 to TRBJ2-2; 9 nucleotides agree with TRBD1. Germline-derived CDR1 and CDR2 are LNHDA and SQIVND (reference sequence). Losses at the gene ends were 4 bases for V and 0 bases for J; bases not matched to a gene: 9. This CDR3 spans 18 amino acids. Complete variable domain (other parts from reference TRBV19 and TRBJ2-2): DGGITQSPKYLFRKEGQNVTLSCEQNLNHDAMYWYRQDPGQGLRLIYYSQIVNDFQKGDIAEGYSVSREKKESFPLTVTSAQKNPTAFYLCASSRGQGSIANTGELFFGEGSRLTVL.

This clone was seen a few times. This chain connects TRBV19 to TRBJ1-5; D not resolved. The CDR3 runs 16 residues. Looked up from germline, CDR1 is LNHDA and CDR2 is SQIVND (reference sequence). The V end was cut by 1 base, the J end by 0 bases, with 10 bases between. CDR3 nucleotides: TGTGCCAGTAGTATAGCAAGACATTATAGCAATCAGCCCCAGCATTTT. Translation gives CASSIARHYSNQPQHF.

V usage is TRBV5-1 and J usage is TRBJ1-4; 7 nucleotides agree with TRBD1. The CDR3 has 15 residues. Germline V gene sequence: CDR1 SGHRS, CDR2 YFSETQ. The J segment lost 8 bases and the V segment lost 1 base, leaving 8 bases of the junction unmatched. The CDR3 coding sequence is TGCGCCAGCAGCTTGTCCCCAGGGGGGCGCGAAAAACTGTTTTTT. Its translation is CASSLSPGGREKLFF. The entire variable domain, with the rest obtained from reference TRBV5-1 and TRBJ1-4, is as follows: KAGVTQTPRYLIKTRGQQVTLSCSPISGHRSVSWYQQTPGQGLQFLFEYFSETQRNKGNFPGRFSGRQFSNSRSEMNVSTLELGDSALYLCASSLSPGGREKLFFGSGTQLSVL.

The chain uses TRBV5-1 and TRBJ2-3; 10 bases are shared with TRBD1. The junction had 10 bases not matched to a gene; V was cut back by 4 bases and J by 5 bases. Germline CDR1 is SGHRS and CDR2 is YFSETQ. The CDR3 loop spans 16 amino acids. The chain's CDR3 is CASSPRTGGARDTQYF. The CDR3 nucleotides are TGCGCCAGCAGCCCCCGGACAGGGGGAGCAAGAGATACGCAGTATTTT.

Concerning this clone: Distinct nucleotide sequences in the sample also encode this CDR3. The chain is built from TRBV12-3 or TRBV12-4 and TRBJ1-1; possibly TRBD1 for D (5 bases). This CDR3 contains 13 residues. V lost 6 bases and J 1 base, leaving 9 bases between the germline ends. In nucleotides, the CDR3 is TGTGCCAGCAGAACCACAGGGAACACTGAAGCTTTCTTT. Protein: CASRTTGNTEAFF.

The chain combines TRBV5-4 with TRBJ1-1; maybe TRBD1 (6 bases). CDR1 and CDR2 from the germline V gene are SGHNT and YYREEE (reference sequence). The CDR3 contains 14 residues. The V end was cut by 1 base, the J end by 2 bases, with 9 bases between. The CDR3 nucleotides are TGTGCCAGCAGCTTGAGACAGGCTAACACTGAAGCTTTCTTT. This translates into CASSLRQANTEAFF.

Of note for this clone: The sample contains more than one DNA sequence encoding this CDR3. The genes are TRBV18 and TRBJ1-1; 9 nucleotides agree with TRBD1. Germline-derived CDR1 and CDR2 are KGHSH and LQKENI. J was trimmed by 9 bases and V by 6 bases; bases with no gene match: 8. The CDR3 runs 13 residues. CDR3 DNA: TGTGCCAGCTCGCCGGGACAGGGAGAAAAAGCTTTCTTT. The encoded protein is CASSPGQGEKAFF.

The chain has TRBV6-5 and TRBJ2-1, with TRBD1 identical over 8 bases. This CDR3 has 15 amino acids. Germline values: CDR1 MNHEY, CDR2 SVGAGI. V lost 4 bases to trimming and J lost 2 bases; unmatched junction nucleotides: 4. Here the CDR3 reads CASSSEDRAYNEQFF. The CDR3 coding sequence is TGTGCCAGCAGTTCAGAGGACAGGGCCTACAATGAGCAGTTCTTC.

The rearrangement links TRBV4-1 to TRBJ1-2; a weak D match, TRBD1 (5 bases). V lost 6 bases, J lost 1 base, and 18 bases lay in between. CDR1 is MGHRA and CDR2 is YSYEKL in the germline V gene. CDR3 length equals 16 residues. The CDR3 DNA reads TGCGCCAGCAGATGGAATGAAGGGGCTGGTAACTATGGCTACACCTTC. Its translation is CASRWNEGAGNYGYTF.

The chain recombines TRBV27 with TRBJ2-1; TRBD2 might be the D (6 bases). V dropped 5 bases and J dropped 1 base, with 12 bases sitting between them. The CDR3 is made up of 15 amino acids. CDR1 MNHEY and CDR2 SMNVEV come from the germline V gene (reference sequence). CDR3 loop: CASSPTSYSYNEQFF. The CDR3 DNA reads TGTGCCAGCAGTCCGACTAGTTATTCCTACAATGAGCAGTTCTTC.

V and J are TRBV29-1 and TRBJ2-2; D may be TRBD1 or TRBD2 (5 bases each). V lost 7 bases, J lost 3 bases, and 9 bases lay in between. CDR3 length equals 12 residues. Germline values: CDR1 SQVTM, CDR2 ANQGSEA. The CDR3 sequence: CSAGRYTGELFF. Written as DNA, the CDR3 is TGCAGCGCGGGACGGTACACCGGGGAGCTGTTTTTT.

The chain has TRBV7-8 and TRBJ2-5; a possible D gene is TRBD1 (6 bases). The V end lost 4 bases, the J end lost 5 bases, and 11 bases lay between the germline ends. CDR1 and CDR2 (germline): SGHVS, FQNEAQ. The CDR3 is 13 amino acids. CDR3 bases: TGTGCCAGCAGCTCCAGGGGTAGGGAGACCCAGTACTTC. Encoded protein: CASSSRGRETQYF. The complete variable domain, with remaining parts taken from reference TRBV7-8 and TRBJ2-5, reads GAGVSQSPRYKVAKRGQDVALRCDPISGHVSLFWYQQALGQGPEFLTYFQNEAQLDKSGLPSDRFFAERPEGSVSTLKIQRTQQEDSAVYLCASSSRGRETQYFGPGTRLLVL.

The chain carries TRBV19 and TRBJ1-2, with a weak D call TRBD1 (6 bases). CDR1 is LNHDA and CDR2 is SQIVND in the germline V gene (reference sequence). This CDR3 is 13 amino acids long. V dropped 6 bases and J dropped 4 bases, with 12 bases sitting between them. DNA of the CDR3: TGTGCCAGTAGGGACAGTTCGATCTATGGCTACACCTTC. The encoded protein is CASRDSSIYGYTF.

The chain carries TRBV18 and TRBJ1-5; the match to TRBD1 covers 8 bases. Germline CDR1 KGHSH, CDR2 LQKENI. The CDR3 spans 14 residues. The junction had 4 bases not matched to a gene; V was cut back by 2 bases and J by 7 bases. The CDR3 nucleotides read TGTGCCAGCTCACCAACGACAGGGGTGCAGCCCCAGCATTTT. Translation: CASSPTTGVQPQHF.